Listed below are T cell receptor beta chains from one sample, sequenced in a study of blood T cell repertoires in COVID-19. TCRdb's copy holds only in-frame clones and misses some; the assay was immunoSEQ multiplex PCR. The table shows tens of thousands of clones, with 75% to 80% occurring only once. Sequencing was done on a sample of peripheral blood. The receptors here all came from a man aged 65 to 79 with COVID-19, enrolled during active disease. Each CDR3 is given with its conserved first and last residue. Each record gives: D gene, clone size, V gene, J gene, CDR3 protein, CDR3 DNA. The D gene is left open where the match is weak. Where a row states a size, it is once, few, many or the class of an expanded clone; other rows omit it.

>.|.|TRBV5-4|TRBJ1-4
CASSLVGGTNEKLFF
TGTGCCAGCAGCTTGGTCGGGGGGACTAATGAAAAACTGTTTTTT
>TRBD2|.|TRBV10-2|TRBJ2-7
CASSESRGAGSYEQYF
TGCGCCAGCAGTGAGAGTCGGGGAGCGGGATCGTACGAGCAGTACTTC
>.|.|TRBV10-2|TRBJ1-5
CASSTTGNQPQHF
TGCGCCAGCAGCACGACCGGGAATCAGCCCCAGCATTTT
>.|many|TRBV12-3/TRBV12-4|TRBJ1-6
CASSPSGSPQLHF
TGTGCCAGCAGTCCCTCGGGGTCCCCACAGCTCCACTTT
>.|.|TRBV21-1|TRBJ1-2
CASRYRNYGYTF
TGTGCCAGCAGATACAGAAACTATGGCTACACCTTC
>TRBD1|.|TRBV19|TRBJ1-4
CATQTGGVEKLFF
TGTGCCACCCAGACAGGGGGAGTTGAAAAACTGTTTTTT
>.|.|TRBV11-3|TRBJ2-7
CASSLDYGKSYEQYF
TGTGCCAGCAGCCTAGATTATGGCAAGTCCTACGAGCAGTACTTC
>TRBD2|.|TRBV6-6|TRBJ2-7
CASSSSGIGEQYF
TGTGCCAGCAGTTCTAGCGGGATAGGCGAGCAGTACTTC
>.|.|TRBV6-5|TRBJ1-6
CASSYRRTRNSPLHF
TGTGCCAGCAGTTACCGGAGAACCCGTAATTCACCCCTCCACTTT
>TRBD1|.|TRBV6-5|TRBJ1-4
CASSYGQDRNEKLFF
TGTGCCAGCAGCTACGGACAGGACAGGAATGAAAAACTGTTTTTT
>TRBD1|.|TRBV28|TRBJ2-7
CATQGQEYSYEQYF
TGTGCCACCCAGGGACAGGAATACTCCTACGAGCAGTACTTC
>.|.|TRBV4-1|TRBJ1-1
CASSQVVTGTEAFF
TGCGCCAGCAGCCAAGTCGTGACTGGCACTGAAGCTTTCTTT
>TRBD1|once|TRBV10-1|TRBJ1-1
CASSGTGRAPAFF
TGCGCCAGCAGCGGGACAGGGAGGGCTCCGGCTTTCTTT
>TRBD1|.|TRBV5-6|TRBJ2-3
CASSLYRGRTDTQYF
TGTGCCAGCAGCTTGTACAGGGGGCGCACAGATACGCAGTATTTT
>TRBD1|.|TRBV28|TRBJ1-5
CASRKTGGSNQPQHF
TGTGCCAGCAGAAAAACAGGGGGCAGCAATCAGCCCCAGCATTTT
>.|.|TRBV11-2|TRBJ2-7
CASSFKKINYAVEQYF
TGTGCCAGCAGCTTTAAAAAGATCAACTATGCAGTCGAGCAGTACTTC
>TRBD2|.|TRBV5-1|TRBJ2-1
CASSPFSGTSGGRDEQFF
TGCGCCAGCAGCCCTTTCTCCGGGACTAGCGGGGGTCGCGATGAGCAGTTCTTC
>TRBD2|few|TRBV3-1/TRBV3-2|TRBJ2-5
CASSQDLELAGGPRETQYF
TGTGCCAGCAGCCAAGATCTTGAGCTAGCGGGGGGGCCTCGAGAGACCCAGTACTTC
>.|.|TRBV4-2|TRBJ2-7
CASSQEDNISYEQYF
TGTGCCAGCAGCCAAGAGGACAATATCTCCTACGAGCAGTACTTC
>TRBD1|few|TRBV5-1|TRBJ1-1
CASSLGTGGASPEAFF
TGCGCCAGCAGCCTCGGGACAGGGGGCGCGAGCCCTGAAGCTTTCTTT
>.|.|TRBV19|TRBJ1-5
CASSIRGAYNQPQHF
TGTGCCAGTAGTATTCGGGGGGCGTACAATCAGCCCCAGCATTTT
>TRBD1|.|TRBV6-5|TRBJ2-7
CASRTGGIAYEQYF
TGTGCCAGCAGAACAGGGGGCATAGCCTACGAGCAGTACTTC
>.|.|TRBV15|TRBJ2-1
CATSRDGSATAFSYNEQFF
TGTGCCACCAGCAGAGACGGGTCGGCTACCGCCTTTTCCTACAATGAGCAGTTCTTC
>TRBD1|.|TRBV18|TRBJ2-1
CASSPPARSGTGWGEQFF
TGTGCCAGCTCACCACCGGCCCGTTCCGGGACAGGATGGGGTGAGCAGTTCTTC
>TRBD1|.|TRBV20-1|TRBJ1-4
CSAYSGGTPAF
TGCAGTGCTTACTCAGGGGGCACTCCGGCTTTT